This TCR beta chain is from a study of CD8 T cells in Susac syndrome. This clonotype was counted only a few times. Its antigen is currently unknown. With random hexamers, reverse transcription was performed on about 0.5 to 1 ug of RNA. MiXCR was run by TCRdb on the immunoSEQ multiplex PCR reads, yielding one entry per CDR3 protein. Of about 150,000 distinct CDR3 sequences in the sample, more than 85% were seen once. General study results and limits: The study acknowledged a relatively small number of individuals in its TCR sequencing and HLA analysis.

J lost 4 bases, V lost 5 bases, and 1 base had no gene match. The CDR3 is 13 amino acids. Germline-derived CDR1 and CDR2 are MNHEY and SVGAGI. This sequence originates from a human donor with Susac syndrome. The V call is TRBV6-5, the J call TRBJ2-5, with 10 bases identical to TRBD1. The sample was CD8+ T cells from PBMCs. The CDR3 sequence: CASSRQGAETQYF. DNA for the CDR3: TGTGCCAGCAGTCGACAGGGGGCAGAGACCCAGTACTTC.